This TCR beta chain was sequenced during a study of cytomegalovirus exposure and HLA in healthy donors. This CDR3 comprises 14 residues. Germline V CDR1 and CDR2: GTSNPN, SVGIG (reference sequence). Trimming removed 3 bases from V and 5 bases from J; junction bases left unmatched: 5. PCR was performed using 60 Vbeta and 13 Jbeta primers. The assay was immunoSEQ multiplex PCR, and TCRdb's table has in-frame clones only and misses some. The profile covers fewer than 100,000 clones, with around 80% appearing a single time and 4% to 5.5% taken by the ten largest. Input material: PBMCs. This clonotype was sampled from a male donor in good health and CMV-seropositive. This chain connects TRBV30 to TRBJ2-5; 11 bases line up with TRBD1. CDR3 loop: CAWRDRGQKETQYF. The CDR3, as DNA: TGTGCCTGGAGGGACAGGGGGCAGAAGGAGACCCAGTACTTC.